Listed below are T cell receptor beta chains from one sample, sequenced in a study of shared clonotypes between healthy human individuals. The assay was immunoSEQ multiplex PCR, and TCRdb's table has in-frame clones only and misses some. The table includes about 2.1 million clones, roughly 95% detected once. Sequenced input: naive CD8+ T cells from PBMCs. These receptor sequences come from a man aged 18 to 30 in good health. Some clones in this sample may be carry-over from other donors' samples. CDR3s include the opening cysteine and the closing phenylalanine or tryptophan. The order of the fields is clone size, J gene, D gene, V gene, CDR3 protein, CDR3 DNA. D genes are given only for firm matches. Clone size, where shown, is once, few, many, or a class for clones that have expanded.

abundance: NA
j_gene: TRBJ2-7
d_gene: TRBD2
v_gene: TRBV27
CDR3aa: CASSVGLAELTYEQYF
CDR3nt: TGTGCCAGCAGTGTAGGACTAGCGGAATTAACCTACGAGCAGTACTTC

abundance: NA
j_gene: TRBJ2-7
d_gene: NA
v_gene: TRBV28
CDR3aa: CASIPRVGSYEQYF
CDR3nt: TGTGCCAGCATCCCGAGGGTAGGCTCCTACGAGCAGTACTTC

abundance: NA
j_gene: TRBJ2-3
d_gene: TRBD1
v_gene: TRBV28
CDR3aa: CASSPLSRDRLTDTQYF
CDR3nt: TGTGCCAGCAGTCCGCTTTCCCGGGACAGGCTCACAGATACGCAGTATTTT

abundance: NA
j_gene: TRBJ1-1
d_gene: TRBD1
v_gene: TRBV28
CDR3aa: CASTSDRAYTEAFF
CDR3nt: TGTGCCAGCACTTCGGACAGGGCCTACACTGAAGCTTTCTTT

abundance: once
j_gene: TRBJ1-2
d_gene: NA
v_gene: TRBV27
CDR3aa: CASSFSPGGGGYTF
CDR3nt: TGTGCCAGCAGTTTCTCCCCGGGGGGGGGTGGCTACACCTTC

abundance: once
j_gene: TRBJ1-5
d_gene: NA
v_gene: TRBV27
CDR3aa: CASSPIGGGKPQHF
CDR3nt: TGTGCCAGCAGTCCAATCGGGGGGGGGAAGCCCCAGCATTTT

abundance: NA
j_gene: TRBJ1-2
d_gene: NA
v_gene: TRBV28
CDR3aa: CASMRTSGALYGYTF
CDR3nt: TGTGCCAGCATGCGGACCTCTGGGGCCCTCTATGGCTACACCTTC

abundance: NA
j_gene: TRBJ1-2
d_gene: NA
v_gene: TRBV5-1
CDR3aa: CASSLAVQGPNYGYTF
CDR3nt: TGCGCCAGCAGCTTGGCCGTGCAGGGACCTAACTATGGCTACACCTTC

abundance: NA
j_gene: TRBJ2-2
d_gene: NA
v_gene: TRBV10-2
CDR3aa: CASNRLGNTGELFF
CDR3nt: TGCGCCAGCAACCGACTGGGGAACACCGGGGAGCTGTTTTTT

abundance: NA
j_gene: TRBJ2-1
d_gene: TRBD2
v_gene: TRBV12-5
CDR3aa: CASAPSGANNEQFF
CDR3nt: TGTGCTAGTGCCCCTAGCGGGGCCAACAATGAGCAGTTCTTC

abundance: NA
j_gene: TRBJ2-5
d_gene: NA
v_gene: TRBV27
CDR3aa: CASSSVGETQYF
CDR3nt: TGTGCCAGCAGTTCTGTAGGGGAGACCCAGTACTTC

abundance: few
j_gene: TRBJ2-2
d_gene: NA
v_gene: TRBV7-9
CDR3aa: CASSLQGGELFF
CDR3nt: TGTGCCAGCAGCTTACAGGGCGGGGAGCTGTTTTTT

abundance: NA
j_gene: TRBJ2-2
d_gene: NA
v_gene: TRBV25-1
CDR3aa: CASRTPWTGSGELFF
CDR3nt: TGTGCCAGCAGAACTCCGTGGACCGGATCCGGGGAGCTGTTTTTT

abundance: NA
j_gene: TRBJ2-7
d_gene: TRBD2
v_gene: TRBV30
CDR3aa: CAGGDYEQYF
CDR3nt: TGTGCCGGGGGGGACTACGAGCAGTACTTC

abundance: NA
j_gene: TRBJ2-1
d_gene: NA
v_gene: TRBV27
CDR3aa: CASSLDAWQGFREQFF
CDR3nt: TGTGCCAGCAGTTTAGACGCTTGGCAGGGCTTTCGGGAGCAGTTCTTC

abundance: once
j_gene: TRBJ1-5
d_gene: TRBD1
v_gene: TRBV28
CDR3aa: CASSSPTGSNQPQHF
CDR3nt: TGTGCCAGCAGTTCCCCGACAGGGAGCAATCAGCCCCAGCATTTT

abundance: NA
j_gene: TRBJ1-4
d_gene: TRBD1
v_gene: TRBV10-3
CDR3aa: CAISALRGQASSNEKLFF
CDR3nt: TGTGCCATCAGTGCCCTACGGGGACAGGCGTCGTCGAATGAAAAACTGTTTTTT

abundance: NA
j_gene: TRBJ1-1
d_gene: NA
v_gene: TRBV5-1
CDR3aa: CASSGAEAFF
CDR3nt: TGCGCCAGCAGCGGGGCAGAAGCTTTCTTT

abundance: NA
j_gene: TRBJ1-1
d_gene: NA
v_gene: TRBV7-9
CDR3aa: CASSLGRFEAFF
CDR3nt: TGTGCCAGCAGCCTAGGACGGTTTGAAGCTTTCTTT

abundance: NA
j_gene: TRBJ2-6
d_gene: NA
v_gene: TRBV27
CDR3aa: CASATGPGANVLTF
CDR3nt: TGTGCCAGCGCAACAGGGCCTGGGGCCAACGTCCTGACTTTC

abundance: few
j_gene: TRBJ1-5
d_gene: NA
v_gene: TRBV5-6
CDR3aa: CASSLGTLGQPQHF
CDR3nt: TGTGCCAGCAGCTTAGGGACCCTTGGTCAGCCCCAGCATTTT

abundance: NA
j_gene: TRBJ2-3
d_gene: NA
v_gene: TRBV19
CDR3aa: CASSIWGDTDTQYF
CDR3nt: TGTGCCAGTAGTATCTGGGGGGACACAGATACGCAGTATTTT

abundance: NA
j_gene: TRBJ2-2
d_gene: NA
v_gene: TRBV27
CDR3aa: CASSPFPGELFF
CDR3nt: TGTGCCAGCAGCCCATTCCCCGGGGAGCTGTTTTTT

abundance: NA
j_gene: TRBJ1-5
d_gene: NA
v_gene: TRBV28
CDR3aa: CASSFRRTENQPQHF
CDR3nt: TGTGCCAGCAGTTTTCGGCGGACAGAGAATCAGCCCCAGCATTTT

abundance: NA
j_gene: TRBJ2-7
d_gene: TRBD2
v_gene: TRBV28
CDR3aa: CASSYIPGEGAAEQYF
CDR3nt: TGTGCCAGCAGCTATATCCCCGGGGAGGGAGCGGCCGAGCAGTACTTC

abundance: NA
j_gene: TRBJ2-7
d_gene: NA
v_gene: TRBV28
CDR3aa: CASSQQMGEQYF
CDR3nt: TGTGCCAGCAGCCAGCAAATGGGGGAGCAGTACTTC

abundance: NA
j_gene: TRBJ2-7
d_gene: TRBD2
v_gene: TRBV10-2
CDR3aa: CASGPGGYEQYF
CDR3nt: TGCGCCAGCGGACCGGGGGGCTACGAGCAGTACTTC

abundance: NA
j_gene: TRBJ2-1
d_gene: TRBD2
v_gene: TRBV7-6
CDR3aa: CASSLITSGRNEQFF
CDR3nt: TGTGCCAGCAGCTTAATCACTAGCGGGCGGAATGAGCAGTTCTTC

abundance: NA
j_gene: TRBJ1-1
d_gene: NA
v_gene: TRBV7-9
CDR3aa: CASSAERMSTEAFF
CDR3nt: TGTGCCAGCAGCGCGGAGAGGATGAGCACTGAAGCTTTCTTT

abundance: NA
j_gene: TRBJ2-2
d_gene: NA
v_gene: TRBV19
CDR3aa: CASSILLEGSGELFF
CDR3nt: TGTGCCAGTAGTATTCTTCTCGAAGGGAGCGGGGAGCTGTTTTTT

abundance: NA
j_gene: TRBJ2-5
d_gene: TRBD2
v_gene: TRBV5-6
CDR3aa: CASSLGAAGGPNETQYF
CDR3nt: TGTGCCAGCAGCTTGGGAGCAGCGGGAGGGCCCAATGAGACCCAGTACTTC

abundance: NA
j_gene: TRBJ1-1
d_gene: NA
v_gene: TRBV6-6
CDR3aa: CASSTGTNTEAFF
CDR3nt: TGTGCCAGCAGCACCGGGACGAACACTGAAGCTTTCTTT

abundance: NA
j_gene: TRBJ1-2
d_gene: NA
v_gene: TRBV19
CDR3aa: CASSTPSSTDYGYTF
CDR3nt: TGTGCCAGTAGTACCCCTTCCAGCACAGACTATGGCTACACCTTC

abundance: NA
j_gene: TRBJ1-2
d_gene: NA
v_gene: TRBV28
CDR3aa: CASSLRDPYGYTF
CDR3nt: TGTGCCAGCAGTTTAAGGGATCCCTATGGCTACACCTTC

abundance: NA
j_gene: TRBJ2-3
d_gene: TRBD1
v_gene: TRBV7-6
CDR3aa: CASSHIPPTGTGGMDTQYF
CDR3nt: TGTGCCAGCAGCCACATACCCCCCACCGGGACAGGGGGCATGGATACGCAGTATTTT